These T cell receptor beta chains were read from a single sample in a study of Ad26.COV2.S vaccination and SARS-CoV-2 variants. This table comes from immunoSEQ multiplex PCR, and its TCRdb copy is limited to in-frame clones, with some not included. The data contain over 200,000 clones, approximately 87% of them singletons. The sequenced sample was peripheral blood, obtained in a trial of Ad26.COV2.S vaccine versus placebo. These receptor sequences come from a person aged 18-60 years who received the Ad26.COV2.S COVID-19 vaccine or a placebo. Each CDR3 is given with its conserved first and last residue. D genes are given only for firm matches. Not all rows give a size; the values are once, few, many and, for expanded clones, a class.

J gene,D gene,clone size,V gene,CDR3 DNA,CDR3 protein
TRBJ2-1,NA,NA,TRBV7-9,TGTGCCAGCAGCTTTTGGGGGGGCGGCTACAATGAGCAGTTCTTC,CASSFWGGGYNEQFF
TRBJ1-2,NA,NA,TRBV19,TGTGCCAGTAGTATCTCGGGACACTATGGCTACACCTTC,CASSISGHYGYTF
TRBJ2-3,NA,few,TRBV28,TGTGCCAGCAGTTTAGGAGGGGCGGGCACAGATACGCAGTATTTT,CASSLGGAGTDTQYF
TRBJ2-7,NA,NA,TRBV7-2,TGTGCCAGCAGCCAGTTTTTTGACCAAAAGGGTAGAGGGGCGTGGGAGCAGTACTTC,CASSQFFDQKGRGAWEQYF
TRBJ2-3,NA,NA,TRBV11-1,TGTGCCAGCAGCCTCTGGGACTCCACAGATACGCAGTATTTT,CASSLWDSTDTQYF
TRBJ1-1,NA,once,TRBV10-1,TGCGCCAGCAGTGAGGCAGGGAAGACTGAAGCTTTCTTT,CASSEAGKTEAFF
TRBJ2-5,NA,NA,TRBV7-3,TGTGCCAGCAGCTTACGTAGGGGAAGCGGGGAGACCCAGTACTTC,CASSLRRGSGETQYF
TRBJ1-6,NA,few,TRBV30,TGTGCCTGGAGTGTTGGGGGGCCCCTCCACTTT,CAWSVGGPLHF
TRBJ2-6,NA,NA,TRBV9,TGTGCCAGCACCGGCTTCTCTGGGGCCAACGTCCTGACTTTC,CASTGFSGANVLTF
TRBJ2-3,TRBD1,NA,TRBV6-6,TGTGCCACCGTGCGGACAGGGCGCACAGATACGCAGTATTTT,CATVRTGRTDTQYF
TRBJ2-3,TRBD2,NA,TRBV9,TGTGCCAGCAGCGTTGCCCGGACTAGCGGGGGAGAGGATACGCAGTATTTT,CASSVARTSGGEDTQYF
TRBJ2-3,NA,once,TRBV5-1,TGCGCCAGCAGCTCAGGGACTTCTCCCAGCACAGATACGCAGTATTTT,CASSSGTSPSTDTQYF
TRBJ2-7,NA,NA,TRBV19,TGTGCCAGTAGTATTATGGGGGGCTCGTTCCCCTACGAGCAGTACTTC,CASSIMGGSFPYEQYF
TRBJ2-6,NA,once,TRBV5-4,TGTGCCAGCAGCCTGGGGTCGGTATCTGGGGCCAACGTCCTGACTTTC,CASSLGSVSGANVLTF
TRBJ2-6,TRBD1,NA,TRBV25-1,TGTGCCAGCAGTTCTCAGGGGGCGCCTGGGGCCAACGTCCTGACTTTC,CASSSQGAPGANVLTF
TRBJ2-7,NA,NA,TRBV28,TGTGCCACCCACTCGGGACCGAGAGGAGGCGAGCAGTACTTC,CATHSGPRGGEQYF
TRBJ2-2,TRBD1,NA,TRBV10-3,TGTGCCATCCGCGGACAGGGCGCGAACACCGGGGAGCTGTTTTTT,CAIRGQGANTGELFF
TRBJ2-7,NA,once,TRBV28,TGTGCCAGCAGTTCCCCACGAGTAGCGGTCACCTACGAGCAGTACTTC,CASSSPRVAVTYEQYF
TRBJ1-1,NA,NA,TRBV10-2,TGCGCCAGCAGTGAATGGGTGGGGACTGAAGCTTTCTTT,CASSEWVGTEAFF
TRBJ1-4,TRBD1,NA,TRBV6-2/TRBV6-3,TGTGCCAGCAGTTACTCCGTTTGGGAGGGGGCGGATGAAAAACTGTTTTTT,CASSYSVWEGADEKLFF
TRBJ1-4,NA,NA,TRBV28,TGTGCCAGCAGTTTATCTTGGACAGACCCCAGGAATGAAAAACTGTTTTTT,CASSLSWTDPRNEKLFF
TRBJ2-2,NA,NA,TRBV7-2,TGTGCCAGCGGTAGACTCAAAGTTGCCGGGGAGCTGTTTTTT,CASGRLKVAGELFF
TRBJ2-2,NA,NA,TRBV5-4,TGTGCCTCGCATAACACCGGGGAGCTGTTTTTT,CASHNTGELFF
TRBJ2-3,TRBD2,NA,TRBV5-1,TGCGCCAGCAGCTTAGCGGGGGGCTTCACAGATACGCAGTATTTT,CASSLAGGFTDTQYF
TRBJ2-2,NA,NA,TRBV5-1,TGCGCCAGCAGCTCCCGGGGGCCAGGAGGGGAGCTGTTTTTT,CASSSRGPGGELFF
TRBJ2-2,NA,NA,TRBV30,TGTGCCCTAATACGAAGACAGTACACCGGGGAGCTGTTTTTT,CALIRRQYTGELFF
TRBJ2-1,TRBD1,NA,TRBV19,TGTGCCAGTAGTATTGGGACAGGGTTCAATGAGCAGTTCTTC,CASSIGTGFNEQFF
TRBJ2-5,NA,once,TRBV12-3/TRBV12-4,TGTGCCAGCAGCGGCGCGAGGAGGGAGACCCAGTACTTC,CASSGARRETQYF
TRBJ2-3,NA,NA,TRBV6-4,TGTGCCAGCAGTGACCGGGGGGCCTCAGATACGCAGTATTTT,CASSDRGASDTQYF
TRBJ1-2,NA,medium-sized,TRBV5-4,TGTGCCAGCAGCTTGGAAGGGGAGGATGGCTACACCTTC,CASSLEGEDGYTF
TRBJ1-6,NA,NA,TRBV14,TGTGCCAGCAGCCGCCAGGACATAGGGAATTCACCCCTCCACTTT,CASSRQDIGNSPLHF
TRBJ2-3,NA,NA,TRBV5-4,TGTGCCAGCAGCCAACCTAGCACAGATACGCAGTATTTT,CASSQPSTDTQYF
TRBJ1-2,NA,NA,TRBV7-9,TGTGCCAGCAGCCGGGACGTAACTAACTATGGCTACACCTTC,CASSRDVTNYGYTF
TRBJ2-5,TRBD2,once,TRBV6-5,TGTGCCAGCCAATTCGAGGCGGGAGTGATAAGGACCCAGTACTTC,CASQFEAGVIRTQYF
TRBJ2-7,TRBD2,NA,TRBV11-2,TGTGCCAGCAGCTCGGGACTAGCTTCATACGAGCAGTACTTC,CASSSGLASYEQYF
TRBJ2-2,NA,NA,TRBV19,TGTGCCAGTAGTAAGGCGGGGAGAGCGAACACCGGGGAGCTGTTTTTT,CASSKAGRANTGELFF
TRBJ2-7,NA,once,TRBV11-1,TGTGCCAGCAGCCTAGACTACGAGCAGTACTTC,CASSLDYEQYF
TRBJ1-4,NA,NA,TRBV16,TGTGCCAGCAGCCAATCAAGTCGGTTGCCGGGTGAAAAACTGTTTTTT,CASSQSSRLPGEKLFF
TRBJ1-4,NA,NA,TRBV25-1,TGTGCCAGCAGTGAACCCCTTGAATACGATGAAAAACTGTTTTTT,CASSEPLEYDEKLFF
TRBJ2-2,TRBD1,NA,TRBV7-2,TGTGCCACCTCCGGACAGGGGTCGGCCGGGGAGCTGTTTTTT,CATSGQGSAGELFF
TRBJ1-2,TRBD1,NA,TRBV28,TGTGCCAGCATTAGGGGGCCGGGCAGTATAAACTATGGCTACACCTTC,CASIRGPGSINYGYTF
TRBJ2-4,NA,NA,TRBV11-2,TGTGCCAGCAGCTTGGCCCGCCCCCCGGCGGACATTCAGTACTTC,CASSLARPPADIQYF
TRBJ2-3,TRBD1,NA,TRBV5-1,TGCGCCAGCAGCCCGGACAGGGGGCTGACTGGTAGCACAGATACGCAGTATTTT,CASSPDRGLTGSTDTQYF
TRBJ2-2,TRBD1,NA,TRBV27,TGTGCCAGCAGGGGACAGGGAACCACCGGGGAGCTGTTTTTT,CASRGQGTTGELFF
TRBJ1-1,TRBD1,few,TRBV4-1,TGCGCCAGCAGCCACCGGACAGGGGGCTTGCCCACTGAAGCTTTCTTT,CASSHRTGGLPTEAFF
TRBJ1-1,NA,few,TRBV5-6,TGTGCCAGCAGCTCGGCGGGCAGAGCCCTTAGGAACACTGAAGCTTTCTTT,CASSSAGRALRNTEAFF
TRBJ2-2,NA,NA,TRBV30,TGTGCCTGGAGTGCCCGGAGGGCTGGGGAGCTGTTTTTT,CAWSARRAGELFF
TRBJ2-2,TRBD1,NA,TRBV29-1,TGCAGCGTTGATTCGGTCAGGGGGCACACCGGGGAGCTGTTTTTT,CSVDSVRGHTGELFF
TRBJ2-2,NA,NA,TRBV5-1,TGCGCCAGCAGCCGGGCAGGACTAACGAACACCGGGGAGCTGTTTTTT,CASSRAGLTNTGELFF
TRBJ2-7,NA,once,TRBV18,TGTGCCAGCTCAGCCGCGGAGTACGAGCAGTACTTC,CASSAAEYEQYF